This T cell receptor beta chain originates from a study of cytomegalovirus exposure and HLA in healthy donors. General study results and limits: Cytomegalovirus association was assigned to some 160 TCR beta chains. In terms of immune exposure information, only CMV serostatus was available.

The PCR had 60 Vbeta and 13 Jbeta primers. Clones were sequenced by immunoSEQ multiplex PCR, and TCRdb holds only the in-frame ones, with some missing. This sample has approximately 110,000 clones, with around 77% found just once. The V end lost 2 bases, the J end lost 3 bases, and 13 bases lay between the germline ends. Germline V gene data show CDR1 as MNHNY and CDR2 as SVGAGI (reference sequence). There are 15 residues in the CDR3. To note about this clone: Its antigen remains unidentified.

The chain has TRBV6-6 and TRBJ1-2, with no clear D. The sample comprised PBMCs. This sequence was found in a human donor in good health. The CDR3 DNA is TGTGCCAGCAGTTACGGACCGGGAGCTCACTATGGCTACACCTTC. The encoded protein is CASSYGPGAHYGYTF.